This T cell receptor beta chain appears in the sequencing data of a study of PD-1 blockade in classical Hodgkin lymphoma. For this clone: Antigen specificity is unknown.

The CDR3 runs to 14 residues. V lost 6 bases and J 1 base, leaving 12 bases between the germline ends. Germline CDR1 is KGHSH and CDR2 is LQKENI. Findings of the study overall: Lower baseline TCR diversity was reported for newly diagnosed patients than for healthy donors. Patients were excluded if nivolumab began under 1 year after ASCT (the autologous transplant). Causes of the repertoire differences remain undefined, possibly disease activity or prior therapy. For complete responders, baseline diversity was comparable to that of newly diagnosed patients.

Each of the patients experienced relapse following autologous stem cell transplantation, and their brentuximab vedotin exposure differed. Sequenced by immunoSEQ multiplex PCR; TCRdb stores in-frame clones only, minus some. The table includes around 36,000 clones, 80% to 90% detected once. The sample was peripheral blood mononuclear cells (PBMCs), taken at baseline. This chain uses TRBV18 with TRBJ1-2; TRBD1 might be the D (6 bases). The sequence derives from a human donor with classical Hodgkin lymphoma. The chain's CDR3 is CASSYREGNYGYTF. The CDR3 DNA is TGTGCCAGCTCGTACAGGGAGGGTAACTATGGCTACACCTTC.